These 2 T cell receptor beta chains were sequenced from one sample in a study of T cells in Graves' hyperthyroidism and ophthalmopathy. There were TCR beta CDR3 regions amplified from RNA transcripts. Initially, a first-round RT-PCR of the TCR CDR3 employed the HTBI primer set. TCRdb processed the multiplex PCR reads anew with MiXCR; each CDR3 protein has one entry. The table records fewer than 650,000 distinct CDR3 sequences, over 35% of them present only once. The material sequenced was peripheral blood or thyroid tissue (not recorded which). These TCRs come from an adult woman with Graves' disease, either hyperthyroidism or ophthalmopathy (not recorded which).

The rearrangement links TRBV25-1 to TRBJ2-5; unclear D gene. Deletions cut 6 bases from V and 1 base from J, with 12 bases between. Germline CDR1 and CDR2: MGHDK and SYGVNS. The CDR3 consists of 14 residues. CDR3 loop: CASSVYVGQETQYF. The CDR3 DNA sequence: TGTGCCAGCAGCGTGTACGTGGGCCAAGAGACCCAGTACTTC.

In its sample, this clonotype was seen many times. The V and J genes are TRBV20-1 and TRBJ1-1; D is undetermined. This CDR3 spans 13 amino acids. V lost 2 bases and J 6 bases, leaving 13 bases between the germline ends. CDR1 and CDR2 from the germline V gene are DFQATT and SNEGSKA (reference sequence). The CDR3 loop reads CSARNAQLAEAFF. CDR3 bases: TGCAGTGCTAGAAACGCTCAGTTGGCTGAAGCTTTCTTT.